A selection of T cell receptor beta chains follows, all from one sample in a study of blood T cell repertoires in COVID-19. Here immunoSEQ multiplex PCR was the method, and the copy in TCRdb shows in-frame clones only, minus some. The sample carries a few hundred thousand clones, about 86% recorded once. The sequencing input was peripheral blood. These receptors originate from a woman in her sixties or seventies with COVID-19, enrolled during active disease. Each CDR3 is given with its conserved first and last residue. A D gene is named only where the DNA matches it firmly. Some rows have no size entry. The others give once, few or many, or a class for an expanded clone.

-	TRBV5-6	TRBJ1-2	TRBD1	TGTGCCAGCAACTCAGTAGAGGGGGCGGTCTATGGCTACACCTTC	CASNSVEGAVYGYTF
-	TRBV11-2	TRBJ1-1	TRBD1	TGTGCCAGCAGCTTAGATCCCGGACAGGGGGGGTTCTTT	CASSLDPGQGGFF
-	TRBV5-1	TRBJ2-7	TRBD2	TGCGCCAGCAGCCCTAGCGGACGTGCCTACGAGCAGTACTTC	CASSPSGRAYEQYF
-	TRBV5-1	TRBJ2-1	TRBD1	TGCGCCAGCAGCTTGGGCCCCAGGGGGCCCGGGGGAAATGAGCAGTTCTTC	CASSLGPRGPGGNEQFF
-	TRBV4-1	TRBJ1-1	TRBD1	TGCGCCAGCAGTTGGGACAGGGGAGCGACTGAAGCTTTCTTT	CASSWDRGATEAFF
-	TRBV3-1/TRBV3-2	TRBJ2-3	-	TGTGCCCGCCGGGTCACAGATACGCAGTATTTT	CARRVTDTQYF
-	TRBV2	TRBJ1-6	-	TGTGCCAGCAGTGTTAGGGGCGCAAGAGATAATTCACCCCTCCACTTT	CASSVRGARDNSPLHF
-	TRBV4-1	TRBJ2-7	TRBD1	TGCGCCAGCAGCCAAGGAACAGGGGGAAGGCGTTACGAGCAGTACTTC	CASSQGTGGRRYEQYF
-	TRBV5-1	TRBJ1-4	TRBD1	TGCGCCAGCAGCTTACGACAGGGTAGGGAGGAAAAACTGTTTTTT	CASSLRQGREEKLFF
-	TRBV28	TRBJ1-4	-	TGTGCCAGCAGTATTTCTCAGGGAAAACTGTTTTTT	CASSISQGKLFF
-	TRBV5-1	TRBJ1-1	TRBD1	TGCGCCAGCACCAGGGGGACTGAAGCTTTCTTT	CASTRGTEAFF
-	TRBV27	TRBJ2-7	TRBD2	TGTGCCAGCCTTAAGCGGGACTACTCCTACGAGCAGTACTTC	CASLKRDYSYEQYF
-	TRBV5-8	TRBJ2-7	-	TGTGCCAGCAGCTTAATGGCGACAGTCTCCTACGAGCAGTACTTC	CASSLMATVSYEQYF
few	TRBV2	TRBJ1-2	TRBD1	TGTGCCAGTTTACAGGGGGACGGCTACACCTTC	CASLQGDGYTF
-	TRBV20-1	TRBJ2-1	-	TGCAGTGCTAGTGCCGGGACTGTATCCTACAATGAGCAGTTCTTC	CSASAGTVSYNEQFF
-	TRBV7-9	TRBJ1-1	-	TGTGCCAGCAGCCTGACTGGAGGGGCTGTTAGGAATACTGAAGCTTTCTTT	CASSLTGGAVRNTEAFF
-	TRBV10-2	TRBJ2-7	TRBD1	TGCGCCAGCAGCGGGACAGGGTGGCACGAGCAGTACTTC	CASSGTGWHEQYF
-	TRBV5-4	TRBJ1-1	-	TGTGCCAGCAGCTCAGGACAGCCGAACACTGAAGCTTTCTTT	CASSSGQPNTEAFF
-	TRBV30	TRBJ1-2	-	TGTGCCTGGAGTGCCAGGGGCGGCTACACCTTC	CAWSARGGYTF
-	TRBV2	TRBJ1-1	-	TGTGCCAGCAAGAGACAGGAGAACACTGAAGCTTTCTTT	CASKRQENTEAFF
-	TRBV3-1/TRBV3-2	TRBJ2-7	-	TGTGCCAGCAGCCAATCTCACGAGCAGTACTTC	CASSQSHEQYF
-	TRBV18	TRBJ2-7	-	TGTGCCAGCTCACCTAAACAGGGTTGGGAGCAGTACTTC	CASSPKQGWEQYF
-	TRBV3-1/TRBV3-2	TRBJ2-5	-	TGTGCCAGCAGCCAAGTATTAGCGAGAGAGACCCAGTACTTC	CASSQVLARETQYF
-	TRBV7-2	TRBJ2-2	-	TGTGCCAGCACCCAGGGATGGACCGGGGAGCTGTTTTTT	CASTQGWTGELFF
-	TRBV7-2	TRBJ2-2	TRBD2	TGTGCCAGCAGCTCCGATCCTCTAGCGGGGGGGCTCGGGGAGCTGTTTTTT	CASSSDPLAGGLGELFF
-	TRBV5-1	TRBJ1-4	-	TGCGCCAGCAGACCGGAACCGGACAGTTATAATGAAAAACTGTTTTTT	CASRPEPDSYNEKLFF
-	TRBV7-2	TRBJ1-3	-	TGTGCCAGCAGCTTAGGTTTAGGGGTGGTGGGAAACACCATATATTTT	CASSLGLGVVGNTIYF
few	TRBV4-2	TRBJ1-1	-	TGTGCCAGCAGCCAAGACCCTTCTACAGGGTTCAACACTGAAGCTTTCTTT	CASSQDPSTGFNTEAFF
-	TRBV15	TRBJ2-4	-	TGTGCCACCAGCAGAGATCGGGGGACAGAAGGAACCAAAAACATTCAGTACTTC	CATSRDRGTEGTKNIQYF
-	TRBV19	TRBJ1-2	-	TGTGCCAGCCTCATAACAGGGACCTATGGCTACACCTTC	CASLITGTYGYTF
-	TRBV9	TRBJ2-2	TRBD2	TGTGCCAGCAGCTTGACTAGCGGGGGCCACGGGGAGCTGTTTTTT	CASSLTSGGHGELFF
-	TRBV24-1	TRBJ2-5	TRBD1	TGTGCCACCAGTGATCCCCGACAGGGACAAGAGACCCAGTACTTC	CATSDPRQGQETQYF
many	TRBV24-1	TRBJ1-5	TRBD1	TGTGCCACCAGTGCCGGACAGGGGACTCAGCCCCAGCATTTT	CATSAGQGTQPQHF
-	TRBV2	TRBJ2-1	-	TGTGCCAGCAAGGGCAGGGGCTGGGTCGATGAGCAGTTCTTC	CASKGRGWVDEQFF
-	TRBV9	TRBJ2-6	-	TGTGCCAGCAGCGTAGCGGGATCGGGGTCTGGGGCCAACGTCCTGACTTTC	CASSVAGSGSGANVLTF
-	TRBV7-3	TRBJ1-3	-	TGTGCCAGCAGCTTAATGGGGGGGACTGGAAACACCATATATTTT	CASSLMGGTGNTIYF
-	TRBV18	TRBJ2-3	-	TGTGCCAGCTCACCATCGGGGGGCACAGATACGCAGTATTTT	CASSPSGGTDTQYF
-	TRBV28	TRBJ1-6	TRBD1	TGTGCCAGCAGTTTAAGACAGGGTAATTCACCCCTCCACTTT	CASSLRQGNSPLHF
-	TRBV6-1	TRBJ2-7	-	TGTGCCAGCAGTGAGCGTGAGCAGTACTTC	CASSEREQYF
-	TRBV5-1	TRBJ2-7	TRBD1	TGCGCCAGCAGCTTGACTACAGGGGGACAGGGCGAGCAGTACTTC	CASSLTTGGQGEQYF
-	TRBV19	TRBJ1-4	-	TGTGCCAGTAGTCCCAGGTGGGGTACACCGGGAGAAAAACTGTTTTTT	CASSPRWGTPGEKLFF